Each of the 26 T cell receptor beta chains below was sequenced from the same sample in a study of T cells in narcolepsy. Method: immunoSEQ multiplex PCR; TCRdb's copy keeps in-frame clones and lacks some. In the table there are about 33,000 clones, under 90% of which are singletons. The specimen sequenced was CD45RA- memory CD4+ T cells from PBMCs. The source is a human donor with narcolepsy.

The J gene is TRBJ1-5, the V gene TRBV28; 7 positions match TRBD1. CDR3 length equals 15 residues. Germline V gives CDR1 MDHEN, CDR2 SYDVKM. The trim removed 5 bases at V and 5 bases at J, leaving 9 bases unmatched. The CDR3 reads CASSDPQGVYQPQHF. The DNA for the CDR3 is TGTGCCAGCAGTGACCCTCAGGGGGTTTATCAGCCCCAGCATTTT. Drawing the rest from reference TRBV28 and TRBJ1-5, the complete variable domain is DVKVTQSSRYLVKRTGEKVFLECVQDMDHENMFWYRQDPGLGLRLIYFSYDVKMKEKGDIPEGYSVSREKKERFSLILESASTNQTSMYLCASSDPQGVYQPQHFGDGTRLSIL.

In the case of this clone: Other nucleotide sequences in the sample specify the same CDR3. V gene TRBV7-2 combines with J gene TRBJ1-2, with a possible D match to TRBD1 (6 bases). This CDR3 region has 13 residues. Germline assignment: CDR1 SGHTA and CDR2 FQGNSA. Here the CDR3 DNA reads TGTGCTAGCTCACAGGGCGCTAACTATGGCTACACCTTC. Translation: CASSQGANYGYTF.

The chain joins TRBV6-1 to TRBJ2-1; perhaps D is TRBD1 or TRBD2 (5 bases each). CDR3 length equals 15 residues. Deletions cut 6 bases from V and 0 bases from J, with 12 bases between. Germline CDR1 reads MNHNS; CDR2 reads SASEGT. CDR3 sequence reads: CASRRDLTSYNEQFF. CDR3 bases: TGTGCCAGCAGGAGGGACCTAACCTCCTACAATGAGCAGTTCTTC.

J is TRBJ1-6 and V is TRBV6-5; TRBD1 is a possible D gene (5 bases). Germline loops: CDR1 MNHEY, CDR2 SVGAGI. The CDR3 contains 15 residues. Trimming shortened V by 6 bases and J by 0 bases, and 9 bases separated the two germline ends. In DNA form, the CDR3 reads TGTGCCAGCAGACCCGACAGCTCCTATAATTCACCCCTCCACTTT. Its protein is CASRPDSSYNSPLHF.

The rearrangement uses TRBV6-5 and TRBJ2-2; 7 bases fit TRBD2. CDR3 length equals 15 residues. Looked up from germline, CDR1 is MNHEY and CDR2 is SVGAGI. The trim removed 6 bases at V and 3 bases at J, leaving 7 bases unmatched. CDR3 loop: CASSPSGGDTGELFF. In nucleotides, the CDR3 is TGTGCCAGCAGCCCCAGTGGGGGGGACACCGGGGAGCTGTTTTTT.

This chain joins TRBV19 and TRBJ1-5, with D uncertain. The ends were cut back, 10 bases at V and 0 bases at J, with 13 bases in the middle. There are 14 residues in the CDR3. In germline, CDR1 is LNHDA, CDR2 SQIVND (reference sequence). CDR3 residues: CATGSAYSNQPQHF. CDR3 DNA: TGTGCCACCGGGAGCGCGTATAGCAATCAGCCCCAGCATTTT. The variable domain in full, with the rest retrieved from reference TRBV19 and TRBJ1-5, is DGGITQSPKYLFRKEGQNVTLSCEQNLNHDAMYWYRQDPGQGLRLIYYSQIVNDFQKGDIAEGYSVSREKKESFPLTVTSAQKNPTAFYLCATGSAYSNQPQHFGDGTRLSIL.

V usage is TRBV28 and J usage is TRBJ2-5, with D possibly matching TRBD2 (5 bases). The V end was cut by 5 bases, the J end by 1 base, with 8 bases between. This CDR3 has 13 amino acids. CDR1 MDHEN and CDR2 SYDVKM come from the germline V gene. The CDR3 here is CASSLAFQETQYF. The CDR3 DNA sequence: TGTGCCAGCAGTCTAGCCTTCCAAGAGACCCAGTACTTC.

The V and J genes are TRBV5-1 and TRBJ2-2; perhaps TRBD2 as D (5 bases). Germline assignment: CDR1 SGHRS and CDR2 YFSETQ. V lost 1 base and J lost 2, with 12 bases in between. CDR3 length: 16 residues. CDR3 in amino acids: CASSLFSGVNTGELFF. Here the CDR3 DNA reads TGCGCCAGCAGCTTGTTCTCCGGGGTCAACACCGGGGAGCTGTTTTTT.

The J gene is TRBJ1-1, the V gene TRBV7-9, with TRBD1 identical over 9 bases. Germline V gene data show CDR1 as SEHNR and CDR2 as FQNEAQ (reference sequence). After removal of 3 bases from V and 3 bases from J, the junction contained 5 bases not matched to a gene. The CDR3 sequence is 15 residues long. The CDR3 DNA reads as TGTGCCAGCAGCTTGAACAGGGGGCAGGACACTGAAGCTTTCTTT. Translation: CASSLNRGQDTEAFF.

This chain joins TRBV10-3 and TRBJ1-1; 7 nucleotides align to TRBD1. V was pared by 10 bases and J by 6 bases, with 5 bases of the junction left unmatched. Germline CDR1 is ENHRY and CDR2 is SYGVKD. CDR3 length equals 11 residues. The CDR3 reads CATRQGSEAFF. DNA for the CDR3: TGTGCCACCCGACAGGGCTCTGAAGCTTTCTTT.

This chain links TRBV20-1 with TRBJ2-1, with a weak D call TRBD2 (7 bases). CDR3 length: 11 residues. CDR1 and CDR2 (germline): DFQATT, SNEGSKA (reference sequence). Trimming took off 6 bases at V and 8 bases at J, with 11 bases between the two ends. The CDR3 is CSARRGHEQFF. The CDR3 nucleotides read TGCAGTGCCCGGCGGGGGCATGAGCAGTTCTTC.

This chain links TRBV27 with TRBJ2-7; D tentatively reads TRBD1 or TRBD2 (5 bases each). Germline CDR1 is MNHEY and CDR2 is SMNVEV (reference sequence). Deletions cut 2 bases from V and 12 bases from J, with 17 bases between. The length of the CDR3 is 13 residues. CDR3 nucleotides: TGTGCCAGCAGTTTAGGGACGGGTGTAAAAACGTACTTC. This translates into CASSLGTGVKTYF.

The rearrangement joins TRBV5-1 to TRBJ2-3; 8 bases align to TRBD2. V was pared by 4 bases and J by 1 base, with 8 bases of the junction left unmatched. Germline values: CDR1 SGHRS, CDR2 YFSETQ. This CDR3 is 16 amino acids long. This CDR3 reads CASSNLRAGGTDTQYF. The CDR3 DNA reads TGCGCCAGCAGCAACCTAAGAGCGGGAGGCACAGATACGCAGTATTTT.

V usage is TRBV7-2 and J usage is TRBJ2-7; possibly TRBD2 for D (5 bases). With 1 base removed from V and 5 bases from J, the gap between germline ends came to 9 bases. Per germline, CDR1 SGHTA and CDR2 FQGNSA. The CDR3 is 13 amino acids. Here the CDR3 reads CASSLVSGHEQYF. CDR3 sequence (DNA): TGTGCCAGCAGCTTAGTGAGCGGCCACGAGCAGTACTTC.

The chain employs TRBV5-1 and TRBJ2-5, with D perhaps matching TRBD1 or TRBD2 (5 bases each). CDR3 length: 13 amino acids. The germline CDR1 and CDR2 sequences are SGHRS and YFSETQ. V was pared by 5 bases and J by 1 base, with 9 bases between. CDR3 DNA sequence: TGCGCCAGCAGAACTGGGGGCCAAGAGACCCAGTACTTC. Protein: CASRTGGQETQYF.

With regard to this clone: Other nucleotide sequences from this sample produce the same CDR3. The V call is TRBV7-9, the J call TRBJ2-7; maybe TRBD1 (5 bases). The V and J ends lost 5 bases and 4 bases respectively, with 6 bases between them. CDR1 SEHNR and CDR2 FQNEAQ come from the germline V gene (reference sequence). The CDR3 loop spans 11 amino acids. The CDR3 spells CASSKGYEQYF. CDR3 coding DNA: TGTGCCAGCAGCAAGGGGTACGAGCAGTACTTC.

The CDR3 loop reads CASSPLKLTGLRMNTEAFF. The DNA for the CDR3 is TGTGCCAGCAGCCCCCTAAAGTTGACAGGGCTTAGGATGAACACTGAAGCTTTCTTT. The chain joins TRBV14 to TRBJ1-1, with 7 bases matching TRBD1. Losses at the gene ends were 4 bases for V and 0 bases for J; bases not matched to a gene: 17. Germline assignment: CDR1 SGHDN and CDR2 FVKESK. CDR3 length: 19 amino acids.

This chain connects TRBV27 to TRBJ1-2; D unresolved. Germline CDR1 MNHEY, CDR2 SMNVEV (reference sequence). V dropped 8 bases and J dropped 0 bases, with 19 bases sitting between them. The CDR3 extends over 16 amino acids. The CDR3 DNA follows: TGTGCCAGCGGTGACTGGTACGGGCGCACTAACTATGGCTACACCTTC. As protein: CASGDWYGRTNYGYTF.

This clone was found once. The chain employs TRBV7-9 and TRBJ1-1; the D gene is possibly TRBD1 (6 bases). V shed 5 bases and J shed 2 bases, with 12 bases lying between them. The CDR3 runs to 14 residues. Per the germline V gene, CDR1 is SEHNR and CDR2 is FQNEAQ (reference sequence). CDR3 region: CASSIRDTNTEAFF. The CDR3 DNA reads as TGTGCCAGCAGCATCCGGGACACCAACACTGAAGCTTTCTTT. The full variable domain, in which reference TRBV7-9 and TRBJ1-1 provide the parts outside the CDR3, is DTGVSQNPRHKITKRGQNVTFRCDPISEHNRLYWYRQTLGQGPEFLTYFQNEAQLEKSRLLSDRFSAERPKGSFSTLEIQRTEQGDSAMYLCASSIRDTNTEAFFGQGTRLTVV.

The chain links TRBV27 to TRBJ2-5, with 12 bases fitting TRBD2. The junction had 10 bases not matched to a gene; V was cut back by 0 bases and J by 5 bases. The CDR3 is 18 amino acids. Germline V CDR1 and CDR2: MNHEY, SMNVEV (reference sequence). In nucleotides, the CDR3 is TGTGCCAGCAGTTTATCTCCTAGCGGGAGGGTGGCGCGGGAGACCCAGTACTTC. Protein: CASSLSPSGRVARETQYF.

This clone was observed a few times. J is TRBJ2-2 and V is TRBV18, with 8 bases fitting TRBD1. Germline V lookup: CDR1 KGHSH, CDR2 LQKENI. CDR3 length equals 13 residues. V gave up 4 bases and J gave up 6 bases; unmatched junction bases: 1. The CDR3 protein is CASSRTGSGELFF. The CDR3 bases are TGTGCCAGCTCACGGACAGGGTCCGGGGAGCTGTTTTTT.

This clone was seen only once. V is TRBV25-1 and J is TRBJ1-2; the D gene is possibly TRBD1 (5 bases). CDR3 length equals 13 residues. The V gene's germline CDR1 is MGHDK and CDR2 SYGVNS. V lost 6 bases and J lost 0, with 8 bases in between. CDR3 protein: CASRAGPNYGYTF. The CDR3 nucleotides read TGTGCCAGCAGGGCAGGGCCTAACTATGGCTACACCTTC.

The chain employs TRBV18 and TRBJ1-1; possibly TRBD1 for D (6 bases). V lost 1 base and J 3 bases, leaving 12 bases between the germline ends. The germline V gene encodes CDR1 KGHSH and CDR2 LQKENI. The CDR3 has 15 residues. The CDR3 DNA reads as TGTGCCAGCTCACCACTTAGGGACACGGACACTGAAGCTTTCTTT. It yields the protein CASSPLRDTDTEAFF.

This chain links TRBV28 with TRBJ1-3; D call uncertain. This CDR3 region has 18 residues. Germline V gene sequence: CDR1 MDHEN, CDR2 SYDVKM. V shed 2 bases and J shed 0 bases, with 17 bases lying between them. CDR3 residues: CASSLVLRLRSSGNTIYF. The CDR3 DNA reads TGTGCCAGCAGTTTAGTTCTCAGACTCCGAAGCTCTGGAAACACCATATATTTT.

This chain joins TRBV18 and TRBJ1-3; D is undetermined. Germline assignment: CDR1 KGHSH and CDR2 LQKENI. The V and J ends lost 4 bases and 1 base respectively, with 14 bases between them. The CDR3 is 16 residues long. CDR3 region: CASSQTPGKSGNTIYF. CDR3 bases: TGTGCCAGCTCACAAACCCCGGGGAAATCTGGAAACACCATATATTTT.

The V gene is TRBV2, the J gene TRBJ1-6, with D uncertain. Germline V gives CDR1 SNHLY, CDR2 FYNNEI. V was pared by 6 bases and J by 10 bases, with 22 bases between. This CDR3 has 16 amino acids. The DNA of the CDR3 is TGTGCCAGCAGGTTAGGGCCGCAAGCCGGGTACTCACCCCTCCACTTT. Protein product: CASRLGPQAGYSPLHF.